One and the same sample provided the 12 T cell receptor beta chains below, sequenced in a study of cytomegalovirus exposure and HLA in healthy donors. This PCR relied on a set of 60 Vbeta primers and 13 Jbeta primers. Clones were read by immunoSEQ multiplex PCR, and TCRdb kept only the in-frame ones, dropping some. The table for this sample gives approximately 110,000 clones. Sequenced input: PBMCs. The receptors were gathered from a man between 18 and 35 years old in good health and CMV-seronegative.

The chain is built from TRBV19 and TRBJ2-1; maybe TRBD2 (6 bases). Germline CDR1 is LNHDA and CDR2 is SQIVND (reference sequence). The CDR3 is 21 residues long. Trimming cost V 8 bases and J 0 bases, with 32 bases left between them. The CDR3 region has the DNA TGTGCCAGTCGGGCGCAAAGCGGGCAAGGATTGGTTCTGAGCTCCTACAATGAGCAGTTCTTC. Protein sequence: CASRAQSGQGLVLSSYNEQFF. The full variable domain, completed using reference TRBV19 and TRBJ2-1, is DGGITQSPKYLFRKEGQNVTLSCEQNLNHDAMYWYRQDPGQGLRLIYYSQIVNDFQKGDIAEGYSVSREKKESFPLTVTSAQKNPTAFYLCASRAQSGQGLVLSSYNEQFFGPGTRLTVL.

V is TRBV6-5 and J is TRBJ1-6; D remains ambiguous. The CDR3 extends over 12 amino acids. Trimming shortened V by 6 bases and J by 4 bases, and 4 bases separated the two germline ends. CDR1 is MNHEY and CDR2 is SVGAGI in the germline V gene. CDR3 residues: CASSRYNSPLHF. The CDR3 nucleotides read TGTGCCAGCAGCCGTTATAATTCACCCCTCCACTTT.

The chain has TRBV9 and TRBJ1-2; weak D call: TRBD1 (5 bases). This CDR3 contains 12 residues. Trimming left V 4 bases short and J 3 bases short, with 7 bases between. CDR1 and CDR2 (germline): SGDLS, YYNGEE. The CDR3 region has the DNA TGTGCCAGCAGCCTGACAGACTATGGCTACACCTTC. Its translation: CASSLTDYGYTF.

CDR3 coding DNA: TGTGCCAGCAGTTCCGGGACTTTAGAGACCCAGTACTTC. Translating it yields CASSSGTLETQYF. This rearrangement joins TRBV6-5 to TRBJ2-5; D may be TRBD2 (6 bases). This CDR3 has 13 amino acids. CDR1 and CDR2 (germline): MNHEY, SVGAGI. The V end lost 4 bases, the J end lost 4 bases, and 10 bases lay between the germline ends.

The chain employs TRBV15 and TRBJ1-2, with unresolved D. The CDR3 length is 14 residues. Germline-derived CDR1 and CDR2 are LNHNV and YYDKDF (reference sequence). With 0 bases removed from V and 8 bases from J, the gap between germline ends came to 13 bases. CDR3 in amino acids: CATSRDPRVLGYTF. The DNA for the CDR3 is TGTGCCACCAGCAGAGACCCACGGGTTTTGGGCTACACCTTC.

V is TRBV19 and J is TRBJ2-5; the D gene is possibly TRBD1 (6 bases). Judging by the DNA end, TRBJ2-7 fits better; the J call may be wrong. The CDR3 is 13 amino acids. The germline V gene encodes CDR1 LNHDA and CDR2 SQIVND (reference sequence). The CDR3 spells CASSTGTPYEQYF. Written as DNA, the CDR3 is TGTGCCAGTAGTACCGGGACACCTTACGAGCAGTACTTC.

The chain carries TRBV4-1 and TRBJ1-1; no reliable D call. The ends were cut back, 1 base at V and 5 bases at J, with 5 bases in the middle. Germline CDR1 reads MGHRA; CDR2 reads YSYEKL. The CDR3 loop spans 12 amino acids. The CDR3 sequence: CASSQGETEAFF. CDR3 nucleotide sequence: TGCGCCAGCAGCCAAGGGGAGACTGAAGCTTTCTTT.

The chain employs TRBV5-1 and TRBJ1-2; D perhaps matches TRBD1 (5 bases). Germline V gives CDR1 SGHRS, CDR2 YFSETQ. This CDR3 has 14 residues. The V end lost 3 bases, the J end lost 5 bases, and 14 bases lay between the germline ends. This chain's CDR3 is CASSSYRDLYGYTF. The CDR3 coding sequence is TGCGCCAGCAGCTCCTACCGGGACTTGTATGGCTACACCTTC.

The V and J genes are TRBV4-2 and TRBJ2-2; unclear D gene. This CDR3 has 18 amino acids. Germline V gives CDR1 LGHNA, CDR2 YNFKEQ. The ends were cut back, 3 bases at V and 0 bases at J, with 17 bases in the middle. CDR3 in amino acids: CASSQSTPSISNTGELFF. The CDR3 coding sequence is TGTGCCAGCAGCCAGAGTACTCCTAGTATATCGAACACCGGGGAGCTGTTTTTT.

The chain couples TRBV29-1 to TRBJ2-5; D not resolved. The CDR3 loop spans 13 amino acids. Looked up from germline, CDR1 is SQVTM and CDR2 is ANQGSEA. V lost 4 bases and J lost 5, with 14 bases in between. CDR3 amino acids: CSVAAGAPETQYF. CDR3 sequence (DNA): TGCAGCGTTGCGGCAGGCGCCCCGGAGACCCAGTACTTC.

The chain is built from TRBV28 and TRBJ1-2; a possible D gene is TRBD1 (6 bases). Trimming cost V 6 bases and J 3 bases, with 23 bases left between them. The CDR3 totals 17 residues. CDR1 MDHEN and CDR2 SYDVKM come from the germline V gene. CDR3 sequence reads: CASSPEGHTAGDYGYTF. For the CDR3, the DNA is TGTGCCAGCAGCCCTGAGGGACACACGGCGGGGGACTATGGCTACACCTTC.

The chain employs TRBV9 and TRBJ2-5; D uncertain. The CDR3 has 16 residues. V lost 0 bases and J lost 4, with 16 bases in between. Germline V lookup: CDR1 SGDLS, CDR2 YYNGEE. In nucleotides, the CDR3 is TGTGCCAGCAGCGTAGAAGTGAGGTACGATACAGAGACCCAGTACTTC. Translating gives CASSVEVRYDTETQYF.